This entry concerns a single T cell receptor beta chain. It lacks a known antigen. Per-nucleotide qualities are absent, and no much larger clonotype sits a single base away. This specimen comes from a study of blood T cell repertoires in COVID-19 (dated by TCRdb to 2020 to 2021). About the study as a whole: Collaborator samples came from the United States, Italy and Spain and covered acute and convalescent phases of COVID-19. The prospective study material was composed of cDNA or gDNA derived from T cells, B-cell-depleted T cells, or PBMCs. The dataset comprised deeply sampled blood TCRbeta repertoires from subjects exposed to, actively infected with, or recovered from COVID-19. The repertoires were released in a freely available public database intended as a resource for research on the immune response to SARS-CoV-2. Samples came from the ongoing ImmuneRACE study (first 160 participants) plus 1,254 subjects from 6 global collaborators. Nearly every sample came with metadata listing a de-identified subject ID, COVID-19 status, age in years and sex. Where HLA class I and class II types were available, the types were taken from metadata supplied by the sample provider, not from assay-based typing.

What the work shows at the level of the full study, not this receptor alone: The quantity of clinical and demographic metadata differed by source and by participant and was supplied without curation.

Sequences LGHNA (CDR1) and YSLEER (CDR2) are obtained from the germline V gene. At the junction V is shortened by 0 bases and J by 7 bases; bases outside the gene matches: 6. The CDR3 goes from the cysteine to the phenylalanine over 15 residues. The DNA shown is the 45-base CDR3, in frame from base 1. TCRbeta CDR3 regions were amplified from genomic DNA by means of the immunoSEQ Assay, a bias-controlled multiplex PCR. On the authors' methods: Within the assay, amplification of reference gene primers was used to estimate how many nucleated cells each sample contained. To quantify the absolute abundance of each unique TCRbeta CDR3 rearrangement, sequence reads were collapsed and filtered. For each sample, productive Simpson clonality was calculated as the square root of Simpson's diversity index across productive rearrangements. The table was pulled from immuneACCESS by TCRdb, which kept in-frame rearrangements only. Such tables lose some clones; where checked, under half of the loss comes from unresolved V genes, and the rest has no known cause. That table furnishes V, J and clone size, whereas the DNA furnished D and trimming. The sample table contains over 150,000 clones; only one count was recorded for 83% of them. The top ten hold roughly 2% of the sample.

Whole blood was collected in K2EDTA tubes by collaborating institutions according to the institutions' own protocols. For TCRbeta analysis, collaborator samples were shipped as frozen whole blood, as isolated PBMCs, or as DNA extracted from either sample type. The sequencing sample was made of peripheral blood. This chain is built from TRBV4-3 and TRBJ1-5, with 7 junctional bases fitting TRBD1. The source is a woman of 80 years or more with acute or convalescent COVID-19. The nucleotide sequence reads TGCGCCAGCAGCCAAGAGACAGGGTATTCCCAGCCCCAGCATTTT. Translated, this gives CASSQETGYSQPQHF.